The 23 T cell receptor beta chains given below trace back to one sample, sequenced in a study of cytomegalovirus exposure and HLA in healthy donors. Clones were read by immunoSEQ multiplex PCR, and TCRdb kept only the in-frame ones, dropping some. Of about 250,000 clones in the sample, approximately 90% are singletons; the top ten hold less than 3%. The sample consisted of PBMCs. The origin of the receptors is a man between 18 and 35 years old in good health and CMV-seronegative.

The rearrangement uses TRBV19 and TRBJ1-1, with 11 bases matching TRBD1. The CDR3 loop spans 17 amino acids. The V and J ends lost 5 bases and 5 bases, in that order; junction bases with no gene match: 13. Germline V lookup: CDR1 LNHDA, CDR2 SQIVND (reference sequence). The CDR3, as DNA: TGTGCCAGTAGTCCCCGGGACAGGGGGACGATAATGACTGAAGCTTTCTTT. Amino acid sequence: CASSPRDRGTIMTEAFF.

This sequence joins TRBV4-2 and TRBJ2-3; D gene ambiguous. Trimming stripped 1 base from V and 2 bases from J, with 13 bases between. Germline V gene sequence: CDR1 LGHNA, CDR2 YNFKEQ. CDR3 size: 16 residues. CDR3 sequence: CASSQAVTTTTDTQYF. In DNA form, the CDR3 reads TGTGCCAGCAGCCAAGCAGTCACTACCACCACAGATACGCAGTATTTT.

The chain couples TRBV28 to TRBJ1-2; D call uncertain. V was pared by 7 bases and J by 2 bases, with 14 bases between. Germline CDR1 reads MDHEN; CDR2 reads SYDVKM. The CDR3 sequence is 14 residues long. In DNA form, the CDR3 reads TGTGCCAGCACCCCTTCCGACAAGAACTATGGCTACACCTTC. Translating it yields CASTPSDKNYGYTF.

This rearrangement joins TRBV5-1 to TRBJ2-7, with a tentative D call TRBD1 (5 bases). Germline lookup yields CDR1 SGHRS and CDR2 YFSETQ. The V end lost 2 bases, the J end lost 3 bases, and 9 bases lay between the germline ends. This CDR3 region has 13 residues. This CDR3 reads CASSLRRDYEQYF. DNA for the CDR3: TGCGCCAGCAGCTTACGCAGGGACTACGAGCAGTACTTC.

This clone was observed a handful of times. The chain employs TRBV7-9 and TRBJ2-1; weak D call: TRBD2 (6 bases). V lost 4 bases and J 4 bases, leaving 17 bases between the germline ends. The CDR3 has 16 residues. CDR1 is SEHNR, CDR2 FQNEAQ, per germline (reference sequence). This chain's CDR3 is CASSSYQRATYNEQFF. The CDR3 DNA reads as TGTGCCAGCAGCTCATACCAGCGGGCTACTTACAATGAGCAGTTCTTC.

The chain joins TRBV6-5 to TRBJ2-3; D possibly corresponds to TRBD2 (7 bases). The CDR3 contains 14 residues. CDR1 and CDR2 from the germline V gene are MNHEY and SVGAGI. Trimming stripped 8 bases from V and 5 bases from J, with 17 bases between. DNA for the CDR3: TGTGCCAGCGGACTTGGCGGGGGCGGAGATACGCAGTATTTT. Its translation: CASGLGGGGDTQYF.

The V gene is TRBV28, the J gene TRBJ2-1, with 7 bases aligning to TRBD2. CDR1 and CDR2 (germline): MDHEN, SYDVKM. After removal of 10 bases from V and 0 bases from J, the junction contained 6 bases not matched to a gene. The CDR3 covers 14 residues. The CDR3 spells CATKLADSYNEQFF. The CDR3 nucleotides are TGTGCCACGAAGCTAGCGGACTCCTACAATGAGCAGTTCTTC.

This clone has just one count. This chain uses TRBV29-1 with TRBJ2-3; D not certain. The CDR3 has 13 amino acids. Trimming cost V 5 bases and J 0 bases, with 9 bases left between them. The V gene's germline CDR1 is SQVTM and CDR2 ANQGSEA. The CDR3 region has the DNA TGCAGCGTTAGCCTCTTTAGCACAGATACGCAGTATTTT. Translating gives CSVSLFSTDTQYF.

This chain uses TRBV5-1 with TRBJ1-5; no firm D call. The CDR3 length is 15 residues. V was cut by 2 bases and J by 0 bases, with 9 bases left in between. CDR1 is SGHRS, CDR2 YFSETQ, per germline. The CDR3: CASSLDGNSNQPQHF. CDR3 DNA sequence: TGCGCCAGCAGCTTAGACGGGAATAGCAATCAGCCCCAGCATTTT. Drawing the rest from reference TRBV5-1 and TRBJ1-5, the complete variable domain is KAGVTQTPRYLIKTRGQQVTLSCSPISGHRSVSWYQQTPGQGLQFLFEYFSETQRNKGNFPGRFSGRQFSNSRSEMNVSTLELGDSALYLCASSLDGNSNQPQHFGDGTRLSIL.

V is TRBV2 and J is TRBJ1-2; D is undetermined. The CDR3 is made up of 14 amino acids. The germline V and J ends were trimmed by 8 bases and 7 bases, with 20 bases remaining between them. Germline lookup yields CDR1 SNHLY and CDR2 FYNNEI. The CDR3 coding sequence is TGTGCCAGCCGCCGGTCGGTCCTCGAGGCTGGCTACACCTTC. It yields the protein CASRRSVLEAGYTF.

This clone was picked up one time. The genes are TRBV5-1 and TRBJ2-2; D may be TRBD1 (5 bases). The V gene lost 5 bases and the J gene lost 0 bases, with 8 bases spanning the gap. Germline loops: CDR1 SGHRS, CDR2 YFSETQ. The CDR3 is 14 amino acids. Here the CDR3 reads CASREGANTGELFF. Here the CDR3 DNA reads TGCGCCAGCAGGGAAGGGGCGAACACCGGGGAGCTGTTTTTT. Filled out from reference TRBV5-1 and TRBJ2-2, the complete variable domain reads KAGVTQTPRYLIKTRGQQVTLSCSPISGHRSVSWYQQTPGQGLQFLFEYFSETQRNKGNFPGRFSGRQFSNSRSEMNVSTLELGDSALYLCASREGANTGELFFGEGSRLTVL.

This rearrangement joins TRBV6-1 to TRBJ2-7, with 8 nucleotides matching TRBD1. The CDR3 spans 15 residues. Germline V gene lookup returns CDR1 MNHNS and CDR2 SASEGT. V shed 6 bases and J 2 bases; nucleotides not matched to a gene: 9. The CDR3 nucleotides are TGTGCCAGCAGGGATACCGGGACAGGACCCTACGAGCAGTACTTC. It encodes CASRDTGTGPYEQYF.

The chain is built from TRBV11-3 and TRBJ2-1, with 10 bases lining up with TRBD2. The CDR3 is 16 residues long. Trimming removed 5 bases from V and 8 bases from J; junction bases left unmatched: 12. Per the germline V gene, CDR1 is SGHNT and CDR2 is YENEEA. The CDR3 loop is CASSPRAGLASHEQFF. DNA for the CDR3: TGTGCCAGCAGCCCTAGGGCGGGACTAGCGAGCCATGAGCAGTTCTTC.

The chain links TRBV28 to TRBJ2-1; the match to TRBD2 covers 11 bases. The CDR3 runs to 16 residues. V lost 1 base and J lost 12; bases outside the gene matches: 11. Germline CDR1 is MDHEN and CDR2 is SYDVKM. CDR3: CASSLLLTSGKVRQFF. The CDR3 DNA follows: TGTGCCAGCAGTTTATTGCTGACTAGCGGGAAGGTTAGGCAGTTCTTC.

This chain joins TRBV1 and TRBJ1-4. TRBV1 is listed as a pseudogene. The length of the CDR3 is 15 residues. CDR3 DNA: TGCACCAGCACGAGCCACGGTGCAACTAATGAAAAACTGTTTTTT. This sequence encodes CTSTSHGATNEKLFF.

This clone was found once. This sequence joins TRBV27 and TRBJ2-3; the D is unclear. The V gene's germline CDR1 is MNHEY and CDR2 SMNVEV (reference sequence). The CDR3 spans 12 residues. V was clipped by 0 bases and J by 4 bases, with 2 bases between them. CDR3 loop: CASSLSSDTQYF. The CDR3, as DNA: TGTGCCAGCAGTTTATCCTCAGATACGCAGTATTTT.

The chain couples TRBV25-1 to TRBJ2-1; 7 nucleotides match TRBD2. The CDR3 consists of 13 residues. Germline V gene sequence: CDR1 MGHDK, CDR2 SYGVNS. Trimming removed 5 bases from V and 4 bases from J; junction bases left unmatched: 2. CDR3 sequence (DNA): TGTGCCAGCAGTCTGGGGGGGTACAATGAGCAGTTCTTC. It yields the protein CASSLGGYNEQFF.

The chain's CDR3 is CASSQVGDNTDTQYF. CDR3 in DNA: TGCGCCAGCAGCCAAGTGGGGGACAACACAGATACGCAGTATTTT. V is TRBV4-3 and J is TRBJ2-3; D may be TRBD1 (6 bases). The CDR3 is 15 residues long. V shed 1 base and J shed 2 bases, with 10 bases lying between them. Germline V CDR1 and CDR2: LGHNA, YSLEER.

The gene calls are TRBV30 and TRBJ2-1; D is perhaps TRBD1 (5 bases). The germline V and J ends were trimmed by 4 bases and 4 bases, with 20 bases remaining between them. Germline V gives CDR1 GTSNPN, CDR2 SVGIG (reference sequence). The CDR3 is 16 residues long. CDR3: CAWKHLQSDRYNEQFF. In DNA form, the CDR3 reads TGTGCCTGGAAACATCTACAGTCAGACAGATACAATGAGCAGTTCTTC.

This clone was observed a single time. V gene TRBV30 combines with J gene TRBJ2-3; perhaps TRBD2 as D (6 bases). CDR3 size: 14 residues. Trimming stripped 0 bases from V and 8 bases from J, with 15 bases between. The germline gives CDR1 GTSNPN, CDR2 SVGIG (reference sequence). The chain's CDR3 is CAWSVGGSAVTQYF. CDR3 coding DNA: TGTGCCTGGAGTGTTGGAGGGAGCGCAGTTACGCAGTATTTT.

This chain uses TRBV7-8 with TRBJ2-5; 14 bases line up with TRBD2. CDR3 size: 14 residues. Looked up from germline, CDR1 is SGHVS and CDR2 is FQNEAQ. V shed 6 bases, J shed 4 bases, and the junction held 1 base outside the gene matches. As DNA, the CDR3 is TGTGCCAGCAGGACTAGCGGGAGGGCAGAGACCCAGTACTTC. It specifies CASRTSGRAETQYF.

The chain uses TRBV6-6 and TRBJ2-1; 8 bases map to TRBD2. Germline lookup yields CDR1 MNHNY and CDR2 SVGAGI (reference sequence). There are 15 residues in the CDR3. The ends lost 6 bases at V and 4 bases at J; junction bases unmatched: 8. The CDR3 sequence is CASREGGGSYNEQFF. CDR3 DNA: TGTGCCAGCAGAGAAGGCGGGGGGTCATACAATGAGCAGTTCTTC.

The chain links TRBV2 to TRBJ2-5, with TRBD2 matching 11 bases. This CDR3 comprises 15 residues. Trimming cost V 2 bases and J 4 bases; bases outside gene matches: 3. Germline lookup yields CDR1 SNHLY and CDR2 FYNNEI. This CDR3 is CASSETSGSVETQYF. CDR3 nucleotide sequence: TGTGCCAGCAGTGAAACTAGCGGGAGTGTAGAGACCCAGTACTTC.